The 25 T cell receptor beta chains in this list originate from one sample, sequenced in a study of shared clonotypes between healthy human individuals. Clones were read by immunoSEQ multiplex PCR, and TCRdb kept only the in-frame ones, dropping some. The sample holds about 2.1 million clones, roughly 95% seen once. Naive CD8 cells lacked CD45RO, underwent positive selection for CCR7 and left out terminally differentiated effector memory CD45RA+ cells. What was sequenced was naive CD8+ T cells from PBMCs. The receptors were gathered from a young man in good health. Some clones in this sample may be carry-over from other donors' samples.

The chain carries TRBV2 and TRBJ2-1, with 7 nucleotides matching TRBD2. The junction had 4 bases not matched to a gene; V was cut back by 4 bases and J by 4 bases. Germline CDR1 SNHLY, CDR2 FYNNEI. The CDR3 spans 14 residues. The CDR3 sequence is CASSGWEGYNEQFF. CDR3 nucleotides: TGTGCCAGCAGTGGGTGGGAGGGGTACAATGAGCAGTTCTTC.

The gene calls are TRBV27 and TRBJ2-5, with 9 bases aligning to TRBD1. The end of the DNA aligns better with TRBJ2-7, so the J call may be wrong. CDR1 is MNHEY and CDR2 is SMNVEV in the germline V gene (reference sequence). The CDR3 totals 16 residues. Written as DNA, the CDR3 is TGTGCCAGCAGTTTAGTCACCGGGACAGGGCCTCACGAGCAGTACTTC. It yields the protein CASSLVTGTGPHEQYF.

This chain uses TRBV7-9 with TRBJ2-2, with D maybe TRBD2 (5 bases). Per germline, CDR1 SEHNR and CDR2 FQNEAQ (reference sequence). V was trimmed by 3 bases and J by 0 bases, leaving 11 bases between them. The length of the CDR3 is 16 residues. CDR3: CASSFDGSANTGELFF. DNA of the CDR3: TGTGCCAGCAGCTTTGACGGTAGCGCGAACACCGGGGAGCTGTTTTTT.

The chain combines TRBV15 with TRBJ1-4; TRBD1 agrees at 8 bases. Trimming cost V 3 bases and J 5 bases; bases outside gene matches: 5. This CDR3 is 15 amino acids long. CDR1 and CDR2 from the germline V gene are LNHNV and YYDKDF (reference sequence). CDR3 loop: CATSRTTGVNEKLFF. CDR3 DNA sequence: TGTGCCACCAGCAGGACGACAGGGGTAAATGAAAAACTGTTTTTT.

This rearrangement joins TRBV4-1 to TRBJ2-7, with D possibly matching TRBD1 (5 bases). V lost 1 base and J 2 bases, leaving 12 bases between the germline ends. Germline loops: CDR1 MGHRA, CDR2 YSYEKL. The CDR3 extends over 15 amino acids. This chain's CDR3 is CASSQAWQGTYEQYF. In nucleotides, the CDR3 is TGCGCCAGCAGCCAAGCCTGGCAGGGAACCTACGAGCAGTACTTC.

Comments on this clone: The same CDR3 can be traced to other DNA sequences in this sample. This sequence joins TRBV27 and TRBJ1-1, with D hard to call. Germline-derived CDR1 and CDR2 are MNHEY and SMNVEV (reference sequence). V lost 3 bases and J lost 0, with 8 bases in between. CDR3 length equals 14 residues. CDR3 protein: CASSFGVLNTEAFF. The CDR3 DNA is TGTGCCAGCAGTTTCGGGGTTCTGAACACTGAAGCTTTCTTT.

This chain joins TRBV7-6 and TRBJ1-1; D is uncertain. Trimming cost V 5 bases and J 4 bases, with 17 bases left between them. The length of the CDR3 is 15 residues. Germline values: CDR1 SGHVS, CDR2 FNYEAQ. The CDR3 bases are TGTGCCAGCAGCCTACCTAATCTGGGTCCCACTGAAGCTTTCTTT. It specifies CASSLPNLGPTEAFF. The full variable domain, rest sourced from reference TRBV7-6 and TRBJ1-1, is GAGVSQSPRYKVTKRGQDVALRCDPISGHVSLYWYRQALGQGPEFLTYFNYEAQQDKSGLPNDRFSAERPEGSISTLTIQRTEQRDSAMYRCASSLPNLGPTEAFFGQGTRLTVV.

Notes on this clone: This same CDR3 is encoded by further DNA sequences in the sample. The genes are TRBV28 and TRBJ2-7; TRBD2 agrees at 9 bases. CDR3 length: 13 amino acids. Germline V gives CDR1 MDHEN, CDR2 SYDVKM. With 6 bases clipped from V and 2 bases from J, the junction kept 2 bases outside the gene matches. CDR3 in amino acids: CASRPSGAYEQYF. Here the CDR3 DNA reads TGTGCCAGCAGGCCTAGCGGGGCCTACGAGCAGTACTTC.

V usage is TRBV7-9 and J usage is TRBJ2-1; D may correspond to TRBD1 or TRBD2 (6 bases each). V was cut by 3 bases and J by 6 bases, with 21 bases left in between. This CDR3 has 17 residues. Germline V gives CDR1 SEHNR, CDR2 FQNEAQ (reference sequence). CDR3: CASSFPPAGQKGNEQFF. The CDR3 DNA follows: TGTGCCAGCAGCTTTCCTCCGGCGGGACAAAAAGGCAATGAGCAGTTCTTC.

The V and J genes are TRBV10-2 and TRBJ2-2; 7 bases map to TRBD1. Germline assignment: CDR1 WSHSY and CDR2 SAAADI. With V trimmed by 6 bases and J by 5 bases, 15 bases remained unmatched. CDR3 length: 17 amino acids. The CDR3 DNA follows: TGCGCCAGCAGCCACCAAATAAAAGGGGGCGCGACCGGGGAGCTGTTTTTT. The encoded protein is CASSHQIKGGATGELFF.

The rearrangement links TRBV27 to TRBJ2-1; D gene uncertain. CDR1 and CDR2 (germline): MNHEY, SMNVEV (reference sequence). CDR3 length: 15 residues. The V end lost 2 bases, the J end lost 3 bases, and 11 bases lay between the germline ends. The CDR3 loop reads CASSLLWGNYNEQFF. CDR3 bases: TGTGCCAGCAGTTTACTTTGGGGTAACTACAATGAGCAGTTCTTC.

CDR3: CASSEKGTGSYEQYF. The CDR3 nucleotides are TGTGCCAGCAGCGAAAAGGGGACAGGGTCCTACGAGCAGTACTTC. The chain joins TRBV9 to TRBJ2-7; 9 positions match TRBD1. This CDR3 contains 15 residues. With V trimmed by 3 bases and J by 1 base, 5 bases remained unmatched. The germline V gene has CDR1 SGDLS and CDR2 YYNGEE.

The V and J genes are TRBV2 and TRBJ2-7, with D hard to call. The germline V gene has CDR1 SNHLY and CDR2 FYNNEI. This CDR3 is built from 12 residues. V was pared by 5 bases and J by 0 bases, with 5 bases between. CDR3 in DNA: TGTGCCAGCAGTTACAGCTCCTACGAGCAGTACTTC. This gives the protein CASSYSSYEQYF. The complete variable domain, with remaining parts taken from reference TRBV2 and TRBJ2-7, reads EPEVTQTPSHQVTQMGQEVILRCVPISNHLYFYWYRQILGQKVEFLVSFYNNEISEKSEIFDDQFSVERPDGSNFTLKIRSTKLEDSAMYFCASSYSSYEQYFGPGTRLTVT.

As concerns this clone: The sample has other DNA sequences that encode this CDR3 too. The chain recombines TRBV29-1 with TRBJ1-2; the D gene is possibly TRBD1 (5 bases). Germline V gives CDR1 SQVTM, CDR2 ANQGSEA. With 4 bases removed from V and 2 bases from J, the gap between germline ends came to 11 bases. The CDR3 extends over 13 amino acids. The CDR3 is CSVVTGDNYGYTF. In DNA, the CDR3 is TGCAGCGTTGTAACGGGGGACAACTATGGCTACACCTTC.

This clone was seen just once. The chain is built from TRBV28 and TRBJ1-2, with 7 bases that match TRBD1. The V and J ends lost 9 bases and 2 bases, in that order; junction bases with no gene match: 15. This CDR3 contains 16 residues. Germline V lookup: CDR1 MDHEN, CDR2 SYDVKM. DNA for the CDR3: TGTGCCAGGGGCAATCTTCCGGGACAGCCAAACTATGGCTACACCTTC. Residues: CARGNLPGQPNYGYTF.

This clone has just one count. The chain carries TRBV4-3 and TRBJ2-2, with a weak D call TRBD2 (6 bases). The CDR3 consists of 22 residues. The germline CDR1 and CDR2 sequences are LGHNA and YSLEER. V dropped 1 base and J dropped 6 bases, with 33 bases sitting between them. The CDR3 sequence is CASSQVVWMAGPSLGSAGELFF. In DNA, the CDR3 is TGCGCCAGCAGCCAAGTGGTCTGGATGGCGGGACCCTCCTTGGGAAGCGCCGGGGAGCTGTTTTTT.

This sequence joins TRBV4-1 and TRBJ1-1; TRBD1 aligns across 9 bases. CDR1 MGHRA and CDR2 YSYEKL come from the germline V gene. Trimming removed 3 bases from V and 0 bases from J; junction bases left unmatched: 5. This CDR3 is 16 amino acids long. CDR3 DNA: TGCGCCAGCAGCCATCGACAGGGGGTATTGAACACTGAAGCTTTCTTT. Translation gives CASSHRQGVLNTEAFF.

Notes on this clone: The sample carries other DNA sequences with the same CDR3. This rearrangement joins TRBV27 to TRBJ2-7, with D uncertain. Deletions cut 4 bases from V and 0 bases from J, with 7 bases between. The CDR3 runs 13 residues. Per germline, CDR1 MNHEY and CDR2 SMNVEV (reference sequence). The CDR3 here is CASSSRPSYEQYF. CDR3 DNA sequence: TGTGCCAGCAGTTCCAGGCCCTCCTACGAGCAGTACTTC.

The chain employs TRBV10-3 and TRBJ2-7; either TRBD1 or TRBD2 may fit D (5 bases each). CDR1 and CDR2 from the germline V gene are ENHRY and SYGVKD. Trimming removed 1 base from V and 7 bases from J, with 11 bases in between. The CDR3 spans 13 residues. As DNA, the CDR3 is TGTGCCATCAGTGAGTTCCGGGACGGGGAGCAGTACTTC. Translating it yields CAISEFRDGEQYF.

The chain uses TRBV5-1 and TRBJ2-3, with TRBD2 as a possible D gene (6 bases). CDR1 SGHRS and CDR2 YFSETQ come from the germline V gene. CDR3 length: 16 amino acids. Trimming removed 0 bases at V and 2 bases at J, with 13 bases between. CDR3 loop: CASSLAVSGHTDTQYF. The CDR3 DNA is TGCGCCAGCAGCTTGGCCGTTAGCGGCCACACAGATACGCAGTATTTT.

V and J are TRBV14 and TRBJ1-2; no clear D gene. V lost 4 bases and J 4 bases, leaving 13 bases between the germline ends. CDR3 length equals 14 residues. The germline gives CDR1 SGHDN, CDR2 FVKESK. CDR3 nucleotides: TGTGCCAGCAGCCCCCTTGGAGTTTCCTATGGCTACACCTTC. It codes for CASSPLGVSYGYTF.

The V call is TRBV28, the J call TRBJ2-3; no clear D. Trimming shortened V by 2 bases and J by 0 bases, and 12 bases separated the two germline ends. The V gene's germline CDR1 is MDHEN and CDR2 SYDVKM. The CDR3 is 16 amino acids. The CDR3 DNA follows: TGTGCCAGCAGTTTAATCGCGATCTTAAGCACAGATACGCAGTATTTT. Translating it yields CASSLIAILSTDTQYF.

The chain joins TRBV19 to TRBJ2-7; TRBD1 agrees at 9 bases. Trimming took 5 bases from V and 3 from J; bases not matched to a gene: 11. Germline CDR1 and CDR2: LNHDA and SQIVND (reference sequence). CDR3 length equals 16 residues. CDR3 DNA sequence: TGTGCCAGTAGTCCCTCCCCCGGGACAGGGAACTACGAGCAGTACTTC. Its protein is CASSPSPGTGNYEQYF.

This sequence joins TRBV11-1 and TRBJ2-5; D possibly matches TRBD1 or TRBD2 (5 bases each). The CDR3 is 16 amino acids. Trimming took off 4 bases at V and 5 bases at J, with 20 bases between the two ends. Germline loops: CDR1 SGHAT, CDR2 FQDESV (reference sequence). The CDR3 region has the DNA TGTGCCAGCAGCTCAACTCTCACCGGGACGGGGGAGACCCAGTACTTC. It is translated as CASSSTLTGTGETQYF. The variable domain in full, with the rest retrieved from reference TRBV11-1 and TRBJ2-5, is EAEVAQSPRYKITEKSQAVAFWCDPISGHATLYWYRQILGQGPELLVQFQDESVVDDSQLPKDRFSAERLKGVDSTLKIQPAELGDSAMYLCASSSTLTGTGETQYFGPGTRLLVL.

The rearrangement links TRBV13 to TRBJ1-2; TRBD1 matches at 8 bases. The CDR3 covers 16 residues. J lost 6 bases, V lost 0 bases, and 9 bases had no gene match. Germline values: CDR1 PRHDT, CDR2 FYEKMQ (reference sequence). The CDR3 DNA is TGTGCCAGCAGCTTAGGCCGACAGGGGCGAGGGGATGGCTACACCTTC. It codes for CASSLGRQGRGDGYTF. The entire variable domain, with the rest obtained from reference TRBV13 and TRBJ1-2, is as follows: AAGVIQSPRHLIKEKRETATLKCYPIPRHDTVYWYQQGPGQDPQFLISFYEKMQSDKGSIPDRFSAQQFSDYHSELNMSSLELGDSALYFCASSLGRQGRGDGYTFGSGTRLTVV.